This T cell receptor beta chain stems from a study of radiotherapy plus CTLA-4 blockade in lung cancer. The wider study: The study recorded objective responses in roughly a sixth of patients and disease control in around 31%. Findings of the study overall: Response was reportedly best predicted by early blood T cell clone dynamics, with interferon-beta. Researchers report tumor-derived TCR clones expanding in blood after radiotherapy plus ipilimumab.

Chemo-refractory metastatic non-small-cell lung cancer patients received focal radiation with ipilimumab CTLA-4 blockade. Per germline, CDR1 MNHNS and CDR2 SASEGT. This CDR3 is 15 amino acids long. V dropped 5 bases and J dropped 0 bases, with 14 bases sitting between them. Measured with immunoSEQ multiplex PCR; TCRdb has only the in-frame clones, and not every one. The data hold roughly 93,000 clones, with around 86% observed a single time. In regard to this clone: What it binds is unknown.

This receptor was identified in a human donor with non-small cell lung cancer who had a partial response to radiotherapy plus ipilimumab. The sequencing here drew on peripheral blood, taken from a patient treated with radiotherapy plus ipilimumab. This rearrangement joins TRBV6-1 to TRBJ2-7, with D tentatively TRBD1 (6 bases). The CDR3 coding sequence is TGTGCCAGCAGTCCCTCAGACAGGCGCTCCTACGAGCAGTACTTC. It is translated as CASSPSDRRSYEQYF.